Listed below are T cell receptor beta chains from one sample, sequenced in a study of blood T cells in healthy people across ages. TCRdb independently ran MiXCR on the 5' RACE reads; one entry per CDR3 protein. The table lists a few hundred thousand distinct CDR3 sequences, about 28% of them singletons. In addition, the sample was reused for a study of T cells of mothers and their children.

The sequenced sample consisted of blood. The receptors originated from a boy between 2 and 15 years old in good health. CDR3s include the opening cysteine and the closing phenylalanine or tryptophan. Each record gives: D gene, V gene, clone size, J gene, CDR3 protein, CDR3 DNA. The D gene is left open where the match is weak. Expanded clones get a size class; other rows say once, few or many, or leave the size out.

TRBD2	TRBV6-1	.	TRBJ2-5	CASSEWTSGDQETQYF	TGTGCCAGCAGTGAATGGACTAGCGGGGACCAAGAGACCCAGTACTTC
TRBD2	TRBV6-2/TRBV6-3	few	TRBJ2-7	CASSYRRGWEQYF	TGTGCCAGCAGTTACCGGCGGGGGTGGGAGCAGTACTTC
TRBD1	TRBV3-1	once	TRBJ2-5	CTSSWDRGRLAQYF	TGTACCAGCAGCTGGGACAGGGGGCGTCTTGCCCAGTACTTC
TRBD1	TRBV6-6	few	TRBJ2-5	CASTGSGQLQETQYF	TGTGCCAGCACCGGGTCGGGACAGCTCCAAGAGACCCAGTACTTC
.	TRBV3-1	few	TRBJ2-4	CASSQVGLKNIQYF	TGTGCCAGCAGCCAAGTAGGCCTTAAAAACATTCAGTACTTC
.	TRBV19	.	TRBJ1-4	CASSSGPGAHEKLFF	TGTGCCAGTAGTAGCGGACCGGGAGCCCATGAAAAACTGTTTTTT
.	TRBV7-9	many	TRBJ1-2	CASTDSYGYTF	TGTGCCAGCACGGACAGCTATGGCTACACCTTC
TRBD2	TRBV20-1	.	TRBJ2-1	CSASPSGALYNEQFF	TGCAGTGCTTCTCCTAGCGGGGCACTCTACAATGAGCAGTTCTTC
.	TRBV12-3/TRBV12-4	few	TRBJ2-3	CASSILKLDTDTQYF	TGTGCCAGCAGTATCCTCAAGCTTGACACAGATACGCAGTATTTT
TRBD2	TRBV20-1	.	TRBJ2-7	CSAKTSGSSYEQYF	TGCAGTGCCAAGACTAGCGGGTCCTCCTACGAGCAGTACTTC
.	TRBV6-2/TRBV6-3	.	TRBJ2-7	CASSYAPSGNSYEQYF	TGTGCCAGCAGTTACGCCCCCAGCGGTAACTCCTACGAGCAGTACTTC
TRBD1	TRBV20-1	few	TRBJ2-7	CSARPPSGGEVSYEQYF	TGCAGTGCTAGACCGCCCTCAGGGGGTGAAGTTAGCTACGAGCAGTACTTC
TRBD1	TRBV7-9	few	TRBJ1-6	CASSFTTGDNSPLHF	TGTGCCAGCAGCTTTACGACAGGGGATAATTCACCCCTCCACTTT
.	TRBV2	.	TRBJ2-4	CGGEETPGRNIQYF	TGTGGGGGAGAGGAGACTCCGGGAAGGAACATTCAGTACTTC
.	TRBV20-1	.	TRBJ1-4	CSARVPTNEKLFF	TGCAGTGCTAGAGTCCCAACTAATGAAAAACTGTTTTTT